This TCR beta chain was documented in a study of CD8 T cells in ankylosing spondylitis (dated by TCRdb to 2016 to 2017). About the study as a whole: The study set out to find disease-linked TCR variants by profiling T cell receptor beta repertoires in ankylosing spondylitis patients and healthy donors. Peripheral blood was sampled, and synovial fluid was also collected from ankylosing spondylitis patients. The full study cohort was made up of about 25 ankylosing spondylitis patients and 108 healthy donors.

This sample was sequenced with an Illumina HiSeq 2500. Quantitative 5'-RACE with molecular barcodes was used to prepare TCR beta libraries. The original methods were these. Disease-linked TCR variants were identified with a new computational method built on a probabilistic model of VDJ rearrangement. TCRdb itself trimmed the public reads at Q25 with fastp, ran MiXCR and retained productive beta chains. Every CDR3 protein is listed once, alongside the most common genes and DNA of its rows. The V and J calls and clone size are TCRdb's, not the authors'. This sample is represented by fewer than 400,000 distinct CDR3 sequences; approximately 20% of them were singletons. Clones ranked in the top ten supply 15% to 20% of the sample. As for this clonotype: The clone's antigen remains unknown. No much larger clonotype is one base removed from it; base qualities were not supplied.

According to the germline V gene, CDR1 reads MNHEY and CDR2 reads SVGEGT. Counted from cysteine to phenylalanine, this CDR3 has 14 amino acids. Only the CDR3 portion is preserved as DNA: 42 bases, with reading frame beginning at the first base. Trimming removed 0 bases from V and 1 base from J, leaving 6 bases between the germline ends. Points the paper makes about the study in general: Some motif variants were previously reported in synovial fluid and blood of reactive arthritis patients, suggesting common disease-initiation mechanisms. A CD8+ phenotype was shown by the disease-linked clones, which were found at relatively low frequencies in peripheral blood. Blood from ankylosing spondylitis patients appeared to be characterized by a TCR beta motif composed of roughly eight highly homologous amino acid variants. According to the report, matched synovial fluid samples from ankylosing spondylitis patients were significantly enriched for the disease-linked clones.

The material sequenced was blood, either unsorted or a sorted T cell fraction (not recorded which). This TCR derives from a male donor with ankylosing spondylitis. The V and J genes are TRBV6-2 or TRBV6-3 and TRBJ2-5; the D segment could be TRBD2, given 6 matching bases. The CDR3 here reads CASSYSGGQETQYF. The bases read TGTGCCAGCAGTTACTCGGGGGGCCAAGAGACCCAGTACTTC.